The source of this T cell receptor (beta chain) is a study of long-term antiretroviral therapy in people with HIV. Notes on the study in general: Despite increasing after ART, diversity remained lower than that of transplant donor controls. Pre-ART clonal expansion yielded clones that dominated the repertoire at all time points.

Per individual, the PBMC samples numbered at least one pre-ART and at least two post-ART. As to this clone: What it recognizes is unknown.

This CDR3 is built from 13 residues. The germline CDR1 and CDR2 sequences are SNHLY and FYNNEI. The junction had 3 bases not matched to a gene; V was cut back by 5 bases and J by 6 bases. Survey-level resolution applied to immunoSEQ assay v3.0. Repertoires were generated with immunoSEQ multiplex PCR, while TCRdb's copy carries only in-frame clones and drops some. This sample has 20,000 to 25,000 clones; around 83% occur once, and the top ten carry 5.1%. The receptor comes from a man aged 18 to 30 with HIV. The rearrangement joins TRBV2 to TRBJ2-2; 7 bases fit TRBD2. The input for sequencing was unsorted PBMCs, taken 3 years after starting antiretroviral therapy. The CDR3 nucleotides read TGTGCCAGCAGTCTGGGGGGGGCCGGGGAGCTGTTTTTT. It translates to CASSLGGAGELFF. The whole variable domain, remainder taken from reference TRBV2 and TRBJ2-2, is EPEVTQTPSHQVTQMGQEVILRCVPISNHLYFYWYRQILGQKVEFLVSFYNNEISEKSEIFDDQFSVERPDGSNFTLKIRSTKLEDSAMYFCASSLGGAGELFFGEGSRLTVL.